The 2 T cell receptor beta chains below were found in one sample sequenced in a study of cytomegalovirus exposure and HLA in healthy donors. Primers included in the PCR were 60 Vbeta and 13 Jbeta primers. Clones were sequenced by immunoSEQ multiplex PCR, and TCRdb holds only the in-frame ones, with some missing. The sample lists around 110,000 clones, 77% occurring once. Input material: PBMCs. These receptors came from a male donor in good health and CMV-seronegative.

The V call is TRBV6-1, the J call TRBJ2-5; 9 bases line up with TRBD2. The last part of the DNA fits TRBJ2-7 better; the J call may be wrong. The CDR3 loop spans 17 amino acids. Per germline, CDR1 MNHNS and CDR2 SASEGT. The CDR3 region is CASSVTTGTSRFYEQYF. The CDR3 nucleotides read TGTGCCAGCAGTGTGACAACGGGGACTAGCCGGTTCTACGAGCAGTACTTC.

This chain connects TRBV6-5 to TRBJ2-5; 8 bases are shared with TRBD1. J lost 5 bases, V lost 4 bases, and 9 bases had no gene match. Germline-derived CDR1 and CDR2 are MNHEY and SVGAGI. This CDR3 comprises 15 residues. The CDR3 loop is CASSSEDRARETQYF. In DNA, the CDR3 is TGTGCCAGCAGTTCAGAGGACAGGGCGCGGGAGACCCAGTACTTC.